Included here is one TCR beta chain sequence, with context. Germline V lookup: CDR1 SGHTA, CDR2 FQGNSA. This CDR3 is built from 14 residues. The V segment lost 5 bases and the J segment 5 bases; nucleotides outside the gene matches: 5. PCR primers comprised 60 Vbeta and 13 Jbeta primers. Produced via immunoSEQ multiplex PCR; TCRdb's table is partial and in-frame only. The table includes 200,000 to 300,000 clones, around four fifths detected once. This sample stems from a study of cytomegalovirus exposure and HLA in healthy donors. The chain employs TRBV7-2 and TRBJ2-5, with TRBD2 matching 10 bases. Material: PBMCs. This sequence originates from a woman aged 40 to 50 in good health and CMV-seropositive. This chain's CDR3 is CASSPAGGHETQYF. The CDR3 DNA is TGTGCCAGCAGCCCAGCGGGAGGGCACGAGACCCAGTACTTC.